Listed below are T cell receptor beta chains from one sample, sequenced in a study of identical twins. TCRdb processed the 5' RACE reads anew with MiXCR; each CDR3 protein has one entry. This repertoire shows roughly 690,000 distinct CDR3 sequences, 5.5% to 6.5% found once; its top ten account for approximately 1.6%. Sequenced material: naive T cells sorted from blood. The receptors stem from a man aged 18 to 30 in good health. Each CDR3 is given with its conserved first and last residue. The order of the fields is D gene, clone size, CDR3 length, V gene, J gene, CDR3 DNA, CDR3 protein. A D gene is named only where the DNA matches it firmly. A clone size is listed for some rows: how often the clone was seen (once, few, many), or a class if it is expanded.

d_gene: TRBD1
abundance: few
len: 16
v_gene: TRBV10-3
j_gene: TRBJ2-3
CDR3nt: TGTGCCATCAGTGATAAGGGCAGGGGGAACACAGATACGCAGTATTTT
CDR3aa: CAISDKGRGNTDTQYF

d_gene: .
abundance: many
len: 15
v_gene: TRBV20-1
j_gene: TRBJ2-5
CDR3nt: TGCAGTGCTAGAGATCCGGGACGGACTCAAGAGACCCAGTACTTC
CDR3aa: CSARDPGRTQETQYF

d_gene: TRBD2
abundance: .
len: 18
v_gene: TRBV25-1
j_gene: TRBJ2-2
CDR3nt: TGTGCCAGCAGTGAGTTGTTGACTAGCGGGAGGGCCGCCGGGGAGCTGTTTTTT
CDR3aa: CASSELLTSGRAAGELFF

d_gene: .
abundance: many
len: 14
v_gene: TRBV7-9
j_gene: TRBJ2-7
CDR3nt: TGTGCCAGCAGCTCCCCTCACGCATTTTACGAGCAGTACTTC
CDR3aa: CASSSPHAFYEQYF

d_gene: TRBD2
abundance: many
len: 13
v_gene: TRBV20-1
j_gene: TRBJ2-4
CDR3nt: TGCAGTGCTAGAGGCCTAGCGGGAAACATTCAGTACTTC
CDR3aa: CSARGLAGNIQYF

d_gene: .
abundance: many
len: 15
v_gene: TRBV27
j_gene: TRBJ1-4
CDR3nt: TGTGCCAGCAGTTTAATCTCTGCAACTAATGAAAAACTGTTTTTT
CDR3aa: CASSLISATNEKLFF

d_gene: TRBD2
abundance: many
len: 17
v_gene: TRBV29-1
j_gene: TRBJ2-2
CDR3nt: TGCAGCGTTCGAGGCCAGCGGGAGGGCCATAAGTCCGGGGAGCTGTTTTTT
CDR3aa: CSVRGQREGHKSGELFF

d_gene: .
abundance: .
len: 15
v_gene: TRBV7-2
j_gene: TRBJ2-7
CDR3nt: TGTGCCAGCAGCTTAGATCGGAGCGCTTTCTACGAGCAGTACTTC
CDR3aa: CASSLDRSAFYEQYF

d_gene: TRBD2
abundance: many
len: 15
v_gene: TRBV6-5
j_gene: TRBJ2-1
CDR3nt: TGTGCCAGCAGTTCGGAAGCGGGAGGATACAATGAGCAGTTCTTC
CDR3aa: CASSSEAGGYNEQFF

d_gene: .
abundance: few
len: 11
v_gene: TRBV12-3/TRBV12-4
j_gene: TRBJ2-7
CDR3nt: TGTGCCAGCAGTGCTATGACCGAGCAGTACTTC
CDR3aa: CASSAMTEQYF

d_gene: .
abundance: few
len: 16
v_gene: TRBV19
j_gene: TRBJ2-6
CDR3nt: TGTGCCAGTAGCAACCTGTACCCCTCTGGGGCCAACGTCCTGACTTTC
CDR3aa: CASSNLYPSGANVLTF

d_gene: TRBD2
abundance: few
len: 17
v_gene: TRBV6-5
j_gene: TRBJ2-1
CDR3nt: TGTGCCAGCAGTTGGGGGGCGGGAGCGGGAGCAGGCAATGAGCAGTTCTTC
CDR3aa: CASSWGAGAGAGNEQFF

d_gene: .
abundance: few
len: 14
v_gene: TRBV7-9
j_gene: TRBJ1-2
CDR3nt: TGTGCCAGCAGCTCCGCCGGGCAAGGCTATGGCTACACCTTC
CDR3aa: CASSSAGQGYGYTF

d_gene: .
abundance: few
len: 16
v_gene: TRBV7-8
j_gene: TRBJ1-5
CDR3nt: TGTGCCAGCAGCCTAGGGACTCACCAAGGCAATCAGCCCCAGCATTTT
CDR3aa: CASSLGTHQGNQPQHF

d_gene: .
abundance: many
len: 12
v_gene: TRBV29-1
j_gene: TRBJ2-4
CDR3nt: TGCAGCGTTCCTCTCCAGGGTTACATTCAGTACTTC
CDR3aa: CSVPLQGYIQYF

d_gene: .
abundance: few
len: 15
v_gene: TRBV6-1
j_gene: TRBJ2-1
CDR3nt: TGTGCCAGCAAGGTTCCGGGACTCCTGGGACATGAGCAGTTCTTC
CDR3aa: CASKVPGLLGHEQFF

d_gene: .
abundance: many
len: 12
v_gene: TRBV9
j_gene: TRBJ1-2
CDR3nt: TGTGCCAGCAGCCTCTTGGAGGGTCGCTACACCTTC
CDR3aa: CASSLLEGRYTF

d_gene: TRBD1
abundance: .
len: 15
v_gene: TRBV12-3/TRBV12-4
j_gene: TRBJ1-1
CDR3nt: TGTGCCAGCGGAGGGGACAGGGGGGTGAACACTGAAGCTTTCTTT
CDR3aa: CASGGDRGVNTEAFF

d_gene: TRBD1
abundance: few
len: 15
v_gene: TRBV7-2
j_gene: TRBJ2-1
CDR3nt: TGTGCCAGCAGCTTGAGGGGGCAGGGCGGGAATGAGCAGTTCTTC
CDR3aa: CASSLRGQGGNEQFF

d_gene: .
abundance: few
len: 13
v_gene: TRBV30
j_gene: TRBJ2-3
CDR3nt: TGTGCCTGGAGTGCTCTATACACAGATACGCAGTATTTT
CDR3aa: CAWSALYTDTQYF

d_gene: TRBD1
abundance: many
len: 15
v_gene: TRBV5-1
j_gene: TRBJ2-2
CDR3nt: TGCGCCAGCAGCTTTAAAGGGGGCGATACCGGGGAGCTGTTTTTT
CDR3aa: CASSFKGGDTGELFF

d_gene: TRBD1
abundance: many
len: 16
v_gene: TRBV6-2/TRBV6-3
j_gene: TRBJ2-7
CDR3nt: TGTGCCAGCAGGAACGGGACAGGCTCACTCTCCTACGAGCAGTACTTC
CDR3aa: CASRNGTGSLSYEQYF

d_gene: TRBD2
abundance: .
len: 15
v_gene: TRBV4-3
j_gene: TRBJ2-7
CDR3nt: TGCGCCAGCAGCGCCATAGCGGGAGGATCCTACGAGCAGTACTTC
CDR3aa: CASSAIAGGSYEQYF

d_gene: TRBD1
abundance: many
len: 16
v_gene: TRBV5-1
j_gene: TRBJ1-2
CDR3nt: TGCGCCAGCACTCTAAGGAACGGGACAGCAAACTATGGCTACACCTTC
CDR3aa: CASTLRNGTANYGYTF

d_gene: TRBD1
abundance: many
len: 13
v_gene: TRBV18
j_gene: TRBJ2-3
CDR3nt: TGCGCCAGCAGCCCAGGGGGCGCGGATACGCAGTATTTT
CDR3aa: CASSPGGADTQYF

d_gene: .
abundance: few
len: 14
v_gene: TRBV5-4
j_gene: TRBJ2-5
CDR3nt: TGTGCCAGCAGGCCGCGGTCAGGGAAAGAGACCCAGTACTTC
CDR3aa: CASRPRSGKETQYF

d_gene: TRBD1
abundance: few
len: 11
v_gene: TRBV5-5
j_gene: TRBJ1-1
CDR3nt: TGTGCCACCCAGGGGGTCACTGAAGCTTTCTTT
CDR3aa: CATQGVTEAFF

d_gene: TRBD2
abundance: many
len: 15
v_gene: TRBV12-3/TRBV12-4
j_gene: TRBJ2-7
CDR3nt: TGTGCCAGCAGTTCGGGACTAGCGGGAGCCTACGAGCAGTACTTC
CDR3aa: CASSSGLAGAYEQYF

d_gene: TRBD1
abundance: few
len: 15
v_gene: TRBV11-3
j_gene: TRBJ2-1
CDR3nt: TGTGCCAGCAGCGTACTAGGGACAGGGGGAGATGAGCAGTTCTTC
CDR3aa: CASSVLGTGGDEQFF

d_gene: TRBD1
abundance: few
len: 15
v_gene: TRBV10-3
j_gene: TRBJ2-5
CDR3nt: TGTGCCATCAGTGCCCGGGACAGGGGGCAAGAGACCCAGTACTTC
CDR3aa: CAISARDRGQETQYF

d_gene: .
abundance: many
len: 14
v_gene: TRBV27
j_gene: TRBJ2-1
CDR3nt: TGTGCCAGCAGTTTATCGGGTCTCCTCAATGAGCAGTTCTTC
CDR3aa: CASSLSGLLNEQFF

d_gene: .
abundance: few
len: 13
v_gene: TRBV14
j_gene: TRBJ2-1
CDR3nt: TGTGCCAGCAGCCAAGATGGGTTGGATGAGCAGTTCTTC
CDR3aa: CASSQDGLDEQFF

d_gene: .
abundance: .
len: 14
v_gene: TRBV7-9
j_gene: TRBJ2-3
CDR3nt: TGTGCCAGCAGCCATGGGAACGAGGAAGATACGCAGTATTTT
CDR3aa: CASSHGNEEDTQYF

d_gene: TRBD1
abundance: many
len: 16
v_gene: TRBV4-1
j_gene: TRBJ2-1
CDR3nt: TGCGCCAGCAGCCAAGATCCAGGGGGCTCCTACAATGAGCAGTTCTTC
CDR3aa: CASSQDPGGSYNEQFF

d_gene: TRBD1
abundance: .
len: 14
v_gene: TRBV2
j_gene: TRBJ1-1
CDR3nt: TGTGCCAGCAGAACCCGACAGGGAGGGACTGAAGCTTTCTTT
CDR3aa: CASRTRQGGTEAFF

d_gene: .
abundance: few
len: 12
v_gene: TRBV15
j_gene: TRBJ2-4
CDR3nt: TGTGCCACCAGCAGACCGGAAGCCATTCAGTACTTC
CDR3aa: CATSRPEAIQYF

d_gene: TRBD2
abundance: many
len: 16
v_gene: TRBV7-2
j_gene: TRBJ2-1
CDR3nt: TGTGCCAGCAGCCCTCCTGGCGGGAGCGCACCAAATGAGCAGTTCTTC
CDR3aa: CASSPPGGSAPNEQFF

d_gene: .
abundance: many
len: 16
v_gene: TRBV7-2
j_gene: TRBJ2-5
CDR3nt: TGTGCCAGCAGCTTATCCGGTCGGCTCTCAAAGAAGACCCAGTACTTC
CDR3aa: CASSLSGRLSKKTQYF

d_gene: .
abundance: few
len: 15
v_gene: TRBV5-6
j_gene: TRBJ2-5
CDR3nt: TGTGCCAGCAGCTCCGGTTGGCAGTTCAAAGAGACCCAGTACTTC
CDR3aa: CASSSGWQFKETQYF

d_gene: TRBD2
abundance: few
len: 15
v_gene: TRBV2
j_gene: TRBJ2-2
CDR3nt: TGTGCCAGCAGTCGGCTAGCGGGACCCACCGGGGAGCTGTTTTTT
CDR3aa: CASSRLAGPTGELFF